These 20 T cell receptor beta chains originate from one sample sequenced in a study of esophageal squamous cell carcinoma under preoperative chemotherapy. Time point in this sample: before preoperative PTX-NDP chemotherapy. TCRdb recomputed calls from the PCR reads with MiXCR, one row per CDR3 protein. Here the sample spans around 15,000 distinct CDR3 sequences, roughly 60% being singletons. This material was collected from a patient given preoperative chemotherapy. These receptors were obtained from a human donor with esophageal squamous cell carcinoma. The donor label of this sample is uncertain.

This clonotype was seen a few times. This rearrangement joins TRBV25-1 to TRBJ2-1; D gene uncertain. TRBJ2-7 matches the DNA end more closely, so the J call is doubtful. CDR1 is MGHDK, CDR2 SYGVNS, per germline. This CDR3 contains 12 residues. In nucleotides, the CDR3 is TGTGCCAGCAGCACACAAGCCGGCGAGCAGTACTTC. Protein product: CASSTQAGEQYF.

The chain employs TRBV9 and TRBJ1-2, with 7 nucleotides matching TRBD1. Germline V gene data show CDR1 as SGDLS and CDR2 as YYNGEE. V was pared by 4 bases and J by 0 bases, with 9 bases of the junction left unmatched. The CDR3 sequence is 16 residues long. CDR3 sequence (DNA): TGTGCCAGCAGCCTAGCTTTGGGACAGACTAACTATGGCTACACCTTC. It yields the protein CASSLALGQTNYGYTF.

This chain connects TRBV11-1 to TRBJ2-4, with D perhaps matching TRBD2 (6 bases). Trimming left V 6 bases short and J 5 bases short, with 14 bases between. This CDR3 has 14 amino acids. Germline V gene data show CDR1 as SGHAT and CDR2 as FQDESV (reference sequence). The CDR3 DNA reads as TGTGCCAGCAGGGGGTCTACTAGCCAAAACATTCAGTACTTC. Protein: CASRGSTSQNIQYF.

This rearrangement joins TRBV6-5 to TRBJ2-1; D remains unclear. The closer fit of TRBJ2-7 to the DNA end suggests the J call may be wrong. Germline V gene sequence: CDR1 MNHEY, CDR2 SVGAGI. This CDR3 contains 12 residues. The CDR3 sequence is CASSYSTYEQYF. The CDR3 nucleotides are TGTGCCAGCAGTTACTCTACCTACGAGCAGTACTTC.

Only one count was recorded for this clonotype. V usage is TRBV7-2 and J usage is TRBJ1-1; D is ambiguous. The CDR3 loop spans 13 amino acids. V was clipped by 4 bases and J by 2 bases, with 8 bases between them. The germline gives CDR1 SGHTA, CDR2 FQGNSA. CDR3 amino acids: CASSSGFNTEAFF. CDR3 coding DNA: TGTGCCAGCAGCTCCGGGTTCAACACTGAAGCTTTCTTT.

V is TRBV25-1 and J is TRBJ1-1, with D unclear. The CDR3 length is 14 residues. Germline CDR1 is MGHDK and CDR2 is SYGVNS. Between the trimmed V and J ends, which lost 4 bases and 0 bases, there was a span of 9 bases. This CDR3 reads CASSGDTLNTEAFF. DNA for the CDR3: TGTGCCAGCAGTGGAGACACCCTGAACACTGAAGCTTTCTTT.

The V gene is TRBV6-1, the J gene TRBJ2-4; 13 bases match TRBD2. This CDR3 spans 15 amino acids. V shed 9 bases, J shed 13 bases, and the junction held 15 bases outside the gene matches. Germline V lookup: CDR1 MNHNS, CDR2 SASEGT. The CDR3 DNA reads as TGTGCCAGTCTAAAACTAGCGGGGGGGGGGGATATGCAGTACTTC. Translation gives CASLKLAGGGDMQYF.

About this clonotype itself: Its ends do not fully match the called genes, so a read error is possible. The gene calls are TRBV6-4 and TRBJ2-3, with 9 bases matching TRBD1. The CDR3 is made up of 14 amino acids. Germline loops: CDR1 MRHNA, CDR2 SNTAGT. CDR3 loop: CASSEGQGSETQYF. The CDR3 DNA reads TGTGCCAGCAGTGAGGGACAGGGTTCGGAGACGCAGTACTTT.

This clonotype was counted once. The V call is TRBV12-3 or TRBV12-4, the J call TRBJ2-3, with D maybe TRBD2 (5 bases). There are 14 residues in the CDR3. Trimming removed 3 bases from V and 7 bases from J, with 14 bases in between. This chain's CDR3 is CASSLVRDRHTQYF. As DNA, the CDR3 is TGTGCCAGCAGTTTGGTACGGGATCGCCATACGCAGTATTTT.

This clonotype occurred many times. J is TRBJ2-5 and V is TRBV10-3; 9 bases align to TRBD2. J gave up 2 bases and V 6 bases, and 13 bases lay outside the gene matches. The CDR3 is made up of 17 amino acids. The germline gives CDR1 ENHRY, CDR2 SYGVKD. CDR3 in DNA: TGTGCCATCAGCGACGCCTCCCTAGCGGGGACGCAAGAGACCCAGTACTTC. Protein sequence: CAISDASLAGTQETQYF.

This clonotype was observed a few times. J is TRBJ2-5 and V is TRBV6-1; 7 bases line up with TRBD1. J was trimmed by 2 bases and V by 5 bases; bases with no gene match: 2. The CDR3 extends over 13 amino acids. Germline V gene data show CDR1 as MNHNS and CDR2 as SASEGT. Here the CDR3 DNA reads TGTGCCAGCAGTACAGGGGAACAAGAGACCCAGTACTTC. This codes for CASSTGEQETQYF.

The genes are TRBV6-1 and TRBJ2-1; D may be TRBD2 (5 bases). The last part of the DNA fits TRBJ2-7 better; the J call may be wrong. This CDR3 is built from 16 residues. Germline-derived CDR1 and CDR2 are MNHNS and SASEGT. CDR3 sequence: CASSTSRGGCTDAQYF. The CDR3 DNA is TGTGCCAGCAGTACAAGCCGGGGTGGATGTACCGATGCGCAGTACTTC.

A single count supports this clonotype. The junction does not match germline at one end; this may be a read error. The chain is built from TRBV6-4 and TRBJ2-2, with D unclear. This CDR3 has 16 residues. CDR1 and CDR2 (germline): MRHNA, SNTAGT. As DNA, the CDR3 is TGTGCCAGCAGTGACTCGTCCCTCGCGAACACCGGTGAGCTGTTCTTT. Residues: CASSDSSLANTGELFF.

This chain connects TRBV6-1 to TRBJ2-1; 10 bases are a match to TRBD1. The germline V gene has CDR1 MNHNS and CDR2 SASEGT. The trim removed 6 bases at V and 1 base at J, leaving 6 bases unmatched. The CDR3 is made up of 16 amino acids. The CDR3 nucleotides read TGTGCCAGCAGGAACCGACAGGGGGCTTCCTACAATGAGCAGTTCTTC. The encoded protein is CASRNRQGASYNEQFF.

The V call is TRBV6-1, the J call TRBJ2-3; 8 bases are a match to TRBD2. Unmatched junction bases numbered 15, after V lost 8 bases and J lost 11 bases. This CDR3 contains 14 residues. CDR1 is MNHNS and CDR2 is SASEGT in the germline V gene. The DNA for the CDR3 is TGTGCCAGCTCGGGGGGGGGGGACACAGACATGCAGTATTTT. Its translation: CASSGGGDTDMQYF.

The chain couples TRBV6-1 to TRBJ1-2, with 8 nucleotides matching TRBD1. Per germline, CDR1 MNHNS and CDR2 SASEGT. J gave up 4 bases and V 5 bases, and 6 bases lay outside the gene matches. The CDR3 is 14 residues long. The CDR3 sequence is CASSRSGQGYGYTF. The CDR3 DNA reads TGTGCCAGCAGTCGAAGTGGACAGGGCTATGGCTACACCTTC.

The genes are TRBV6-1 and TRBJ2-1; perhaps TRBD2 as D (5 bases). The J call is doubtful: the DNA matches TRBJ2-7 better. Germline V CDR1 and CDR2: MNHNS, SASEGT. The CDR3 contains 17 residues. The chain's CDR3 is CASSESVGAQKTYEQYF. CDR3 bases: TGTGCCAGCAGTGAATCGGTGGGAGCTCAAAAAACCTACGAGCAGTACTTC.

This clonotype was picked up a small number of times. DNA for the CDR3: TGTGCCAGCAGTGTGTATGGGAACCCCTCCTACGAGCAGTACTTC. It specifies CASSVYGNPSYEQYF. The chain combines TRBV6-1 with TRBJ2-7; D remains ambiguous. Deletions cut 4 bases from V and 0 bases from J, with 13 bases between. From germline, CDR1 is MNHNS and CDR2 SASEGT. The CDR3 is 15 residues long.

The chain recombines TRBV11-1 with TRBJ2-1; D is undetermined. TRBJ2-5 matches the DNA end more closely, so the J call is doubtful. The CDR3 contains 14 residues. Looked up from germline, CDR1 is SGHAT and CDR2 is FQDESV (reference sequence). The CDR3 coding sequence is TGTGCCAGCAGCGGAGCCTCTATCGGGGAGACCCAGTACTTC. As protein: CASSGASIGETQYF.

This chain connects TRBV6-4 to TRBJ2-1, with TRBD1 matching 10 bases. The J call may not be correct, given that the DNA end is closer to TRBJ2-7. CDR3 length: 16 amino acids. Germline V gene data show CDR1 as MRHNA and CDR2 as SNTAGT. The CDR3 nucleotides are TGTGCCAGCAGTGAGGGGGGACAGGGGTCCTACAATGAGCAGTACTTC. Translating gives CASSEGGQGSYNEQYF.